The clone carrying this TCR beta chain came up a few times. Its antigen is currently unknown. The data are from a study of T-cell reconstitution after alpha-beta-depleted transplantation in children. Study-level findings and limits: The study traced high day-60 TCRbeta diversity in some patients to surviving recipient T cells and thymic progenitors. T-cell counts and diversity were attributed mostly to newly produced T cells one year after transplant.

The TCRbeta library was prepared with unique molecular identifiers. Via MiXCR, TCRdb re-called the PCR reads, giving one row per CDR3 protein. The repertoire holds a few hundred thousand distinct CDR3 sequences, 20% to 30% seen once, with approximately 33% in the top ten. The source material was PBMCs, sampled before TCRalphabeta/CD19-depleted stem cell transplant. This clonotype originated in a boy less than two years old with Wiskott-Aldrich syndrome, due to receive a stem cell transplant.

This CDR3 reads CASSDRTGGQFF. As DNA, the CDR3 is TGTGCCAGCAGCGATCGTACAGGGGGGCAGTTCTTC. V usage is TRBV9 and J usage is TRBJ2-1; TRBD1 matches 8 bases. The CDR3 spans 12 residues. With 3 bases clipped from V and 12 bases from J, the junction kept 5 bases outside the gene matches. Germline V lookup: CDR1 SGDLS, CDR2 YYNGEE.